This TCR beta chain was identified during a study of Ad26.COV2.S vaccination and SARS-CoV-2 variants. Whole-study results and caveats: An underestimation of total T cell responses may have resulted from the TCR breadth and depth analyses.

Here immunoSEQ multiplex PCR was the method, and the copy in TCRdb shows in-frame clones only, minus some. In the table there are fewer than 400,000 clones, 86% of which are singletons. Regarding this clone: Its antigen is as yet unknown.

Treatment specified: roughly 19 received Ad26.COV2.S at low or high dose, single or two shots; 5 received placebo; per-sample allocation not given. Samples came from day 63 after the first vaccine or placebo injection. The CDR3 runs to 16 residues. Germline values: CDR1 SGHAT, CDR2 FQNNGV. Deletions cut 5 bases from V and 5 bases from J, with 19 bases between. This chain uses TRBV11-2 with TRBJ2-1, with D maybe TRBD1 (8 bases). The sequences come from peripheral blood, collected in a trial of Ad26.COV2.S vaccine versus placebo. This sequence originates from a person aged 18 to 59 who received the Ad26.COV2.S COVID-19 vaccine or a placebo. The CDR3 bases are TGTGCCAGCAGCCCCAGGGGGGGACAGGCGAACAATGAGCAGTTCTTC. Amino acids: CASSPRGGQANNEQFF.